The 21 T cell receptor beta chains below come from one sample, sequenced in a study of blood T cell repertoires in COVID-19. TCRdb's table, derived via immunoSEQ multiplex PCR, lists solely in-frame clones and lacks some. The sample holds about 250,000 clones, roughly nine tenths seen once. The sample was peripheral blood. The receptors stem from a man between 18 and 29 years old with active or convalescent COVID-19.

CDR3 nucleotides: TGTGCCAGCAGTCGCGCCGGGCAGTTGGAGGTCTACGAGCAGTACTTC. Its protein is CASSRAGQLEVYEQYF. This chain uses TRBV6-6 with TRBJ2-7; D is possibly TRBD2 (5 bases). This CDR3 is built from 16 residues. V dropped 5 bases and J dropped 3 bases, with 20 bases sitting between them. Germline CDR1 MNHNY, CDR2 SVGAGI (reference sequence).

V usage is TRBV2 and J usage is TRBJ1-6, with TRBD1 matching 7 bases. V shed 6 bases, J shed 0 bases, and the junction held 5 bases outside the gene matches. Germline V gene lookup returns CDR1 SNHLY and CDR2 FYNNEI. This CDR3 has 16 amino acids. This chain's CDR3 is CASSPGQSSYNSPLHF. For the CDR3, the DNA is TGTGCCAGCAGCCCGGGACAGAGCTCCTATAATTCACCCCTCCACTTT.

This clone was observed a single time. The chain joins TRBV4-3 to TRBJ2-5; perhaps TRBD1 as D (6 bases). The V end was cut by 0 bases, the J end by 3 bases, with 11 bases between. The CDR3 consists of 15 residues. Germline assignment: CDR1 LGHNA and CDR2 YSLEER. The chain's CDR3 is CASSQDPDRKETQYF. The CDR3 DNA follows: TGCGCCAGCAGCCAAGATCCGGACAGAAAAGAGACCCAGTACTTC.

V is TRBV12-3 or TRBV12-4 and J is TRBJ2-2, with D perhaps matching TRBD2 (6 bases). Trimming shortened V by 5 bases and J by 4 bases, and 8 bases separated the two germline ends. This CDR3 is built from 13 residues. Here the CDR3 DNA reads TGTGCCAGCAGTGGACTAAGCACCGGGGAGCTGTTTTTT. This sequence encodes CASSGLSTGELFF.

This clone was seen only once. This chain joins TRBV5-1 and TRBJ2-3, with 7 positions matching TRBD2. The V gene's germline CDR1 is SGHRS and CDR2 YFSETQ. This CDR3 contains 14 residues. The V gene end was trimmed by 2 bases and the J gene end by 3 bases; junction bases not matched to a gene: 3. The CDR3 is CASSFGAGTDTQYF. In DNA, the CDR3 is TGCGCCAGCAGCTTCGGAGCGGGAACAGATACGCAGTATTTT. The whole variable domain, filled in from reference TRBV5-1 and TRBJ2-3, reads KAGVTQTPRYLIKTRGQQVTLSCSPISGHRSVSWYQQTPGQGLQFLFEYFSETQRNKGNFPGRFSGRQFSNSRSEMNVSTLELGDSALYLCASSFGAGTDTQYFGPGTRLTVL.

In DNA form, the CDR3 reads TGTGCCAGCAGCCGACAGGACTCAACCTCCTACGAGCAGTACTTC. Translation gives CASSRQDSTSYEQYF. The chain is built from TRBV3-1 (or the pseudogene TRBV3-2) and TRBJ2-7, with D possibly being TRBD1 (6 bases). The germline gives CDR1 LGHDT, CDR2 YNNKEL (reference sequence). This CDR3 has 15 amino acids. V shed 4 bases and J shed 0 bases, with 13 bases lying between them.

This rearrangement joins TRBV19 to TRBJ2-1, with 9 bases fitting TRBD2. The CDR3 totals 12 residues. The V gene end was trimmed by 5 bases and the J gene end by 13 bases; junction bases not matched to a gene: 6. From germline, CDR1 is LNHDA and CDR2 SQIVND (reference sequence). The CDR3 region has the DNA TGTGCCAGTAGTCCCTCTAGCGGGGTACAGTTCTTC. It codes for CASSPSSGVQFF.

The chain joins TRBV25-1 to TRBJ2-1; TRBD2 matches 10 bases. J lost 2 bases, V lost 4 bases, and 5 bases had no gene match. Per the germline V gene, CDR1 is MGHDK and CDR2 is SYGVNS. This CDR3 comprises 16 residues. CDR3 sequence: CASSGELAGTYNEQFF. CDR3 DNA sequence: TGTGCCAGCAGTGGGGAACTAGCGGGAACCTACAATGAGCAGTTCTTC.

The chain couples TRBV5-1 to TRBJ2-4, with TRBD1 identical over 7 bases. This CDR3 has 14 amino acids. Germline V gene sequence: CDR1 SGHRS, CDR2 YFSETQ. After removal of 4 bases from V and 8 bases from J, the junction contained 9 bases not matched to a gene. CDR3 DNA: TGCGCCAGCAGCACCGGACAGGCCCTAGACATTCAGTACTTC. Its protein is CASSTGQALDIQYF.

The chain combines TRBV29-1 with TRBJ2-1, with TRBD1 matching 8 bases. J was trimmed by 8 bases and V by 7 bases; bases with no gene match: 4. The germline gives CDR1 SQVTM, CDR2 ANQGSEA. The CDR3 loop spans 11 amino acids. Written as DNA, the CDR3 is TGCAGCGGGACAGGGTTCGATGAGCAGTTCTTC. Amino acids: CSGTGFDEQFF.

The rearrangement joins TRBV28 to TRBJ1-6, with 12 bases identical to TRBD1. The germline V gene has CDR1 MDHEN and CDR2 SYDVKM. V shed 6 bases, J shed 7 bases, and the junction held 10 bases outside the gene matches. The CDR3 extends over 17 amino acids. The CDR3 DNA is TGTGCCAGCAGACCCGGGACAGGGGGCAACTTAAATTCACCCCTCCACTTT. Its protein product is CASRPGTGGNLNSPLHF.

V gene TRBV9 combines with J gene TRBJ2-7; TRBD2 aligns across 9 bases. The CDR3 has 15 residues. Germline lookup yields CDR1 SGDLS and CDR2 YYNGEE. J was trimmed by 2 bases and V by 4 bases; bases with no gene match: 7. The CDR3 loop is CASSPMLAGTYEQYF. CDR3 coding DNA: TGTGCCAGCAGCCCGATGCTAGCGGGAACCTACGAGCAGTACTTC.

The chain combines TRBV13 with TRBJ1-2; D is unresolved. The germline CDR1 and CDR2 sequences are PRHDT and FYEKMQ (reference sequence). V was trimmed by 6 bases and J by 5 bases, leaving 16 bases between them. The CDR3 spans 14 residues. CDR3 loop: CASRVRVSTYGYTF. CDR3 DNA sequence: TGTGCCAGCAGGGTTCGGGTCTCCACATATGGCTACACCTTC.

J is TRBJ2-1 and V is TRBV24-1; TRBD1 agrees at 7 bases. This CDR3 comprises 17 residues. Losses at the gene ends were 4 bases for V and 1 base for J; bases not matched to a gene: 9. Germline CDR1 reads KGHDR; CDR2 reads SFDVKD. In nucleotides, the CDR3 is TGTGCCACCAGTGACCGGACAGGAAGTTTGTCCTACAATGAGCAGTTCTTC. It encodes CATSDRTGSLSYNEQFF.

The V gene is TRBV10-2, the J gene TRBJ2-7, with D possibly matching TRBD1 (6 bases). The germline V and J ends were trimmed by 7 bases and 0 bases, with 13 bases remaining between them. Germline V CDR1 and CDR2: WSHSY, SAAADI. There are 14 residues in the CDR3. The CDR3 DNA reads as TGCGCCAGCAATACAGGGTTCTCCTCCTACGAGCAGTACTTC. Its protein is CASNTGFSSYEQYF.

The chain combines TRBV28 with TRBJ1-5, with D uncertain. The CDR3 has 14 residues. Trimming took 6 bases from V and 5 from J, leaving 14 bases between them. CDR1 MDHEN and CDR2 SYDVKM come from the germline V gene. The CDR3 sequence: CASSRRAGYQPQHF. CDR3 bases: TGTGCCAGCAGCCGGCGGGCGGGTTATCAGCCCCAGCATTTT.

This sequence joins TRBV5-4 and TRBJ2-1; 9 bases agree with TRBD1. This CDR3 region has 14 residues. V lost 5 bases and J lost 6; bases outside the gene matches: 6. Germline lookup yields CDR1 SGHNT and CDR2 YYREEE (reference sequence). This CDR3 reads CASSQQGAPNEQFF. The CDR3 region has the DNA TGTGCCAGCAGTCAACAGGGGGCACCCAATGAGCAGTTCTTC. The full variable domain, with the rest looked up from reference TRBV5-4 and TRBJ2-1, is ETGVTQSPTHLIKTRGQQVTLRCSSQSGHNTVSWYQQALGQGPQFIFQYYREEENGRGNFPPRFSGLQFPNYSSELNVNALELDDSALYLCASSQQGAPNEQFFGPGTRLTVL.

The chain employs TRBV28 and TRBJ2-7, with 7 bases fitting TRBD1. V dropped 6 bases and J dropped 4; count of bases not matched to a gene: 6. There are 13 residues in the CDR3. Germline assignment: CDR1 MDHEN and CDR2 SYDVKM. The CDR3 protein is CASSRTQGYEQYF. The CDR3, as DNA: TGTGCCAGCAGCAGAACACAGGGGTACGAGCAGTACTTC.

This clone was counted once. DNA of the CDR3: TGCGCCAGCAGCCTAGTCCGCGCGGGGGGGCGGGGTGAGCAGTTCTTC. Residues: CASSLVRAGGRGEQFF. The chain joins TRBV4-3 to TRBJ2-1; 9 bases are shared with TRBD2. The CDR3 contains 16 residues. Trimming cost V 4 bases and J 9 bases; bases outside gene matches: 13. Looked up from germline, CDR1 is LGHNA and CDR2 is YSLEER.

V and J are TRBV7-9 and TRBJ1-3, with D unclear. V lost 0 bases and J lost 1, with 7 bases in between. CDR3 length: 15 amino acids. CDR1 and CDR2 from the germline V gene are SEHNR and FQNEAQ (reference sequence). CDR3 sequence (DNA): TGTGCCAGCAGCTTAGCTGCGGTATCTGGAAACACCATATATTTT. This codes for CASSLAAVSGNTIYF.

This clone was found a few times. This chain uses TRBV5-1 with TRBJ1-3; tentative D call: TRBD1 (6 bases). CDR1 is SGHRS and CDR2 is YFSETQ in the germline V gene. V was trimmed by 3 bases and J by 2 bases, leaving 18 bases between them. CDR3 size: 17 residues. The CDR3 protein is CASSSGGGAVAGNTIYF. In DNA, the CDR3 is TGCGCCAGCAGCTCCGGAGGGGGGGCTGTGGCTGGAAACACCATATATTTT.